This TCR beta chain was recovered during a study of T-cell reconstitution after alpha-beta-depleted transplantation in children. TCRbeta library construction was performed incorporating unique molecular identifiers. One entry per CDR3 protein, called by TCRdb with MiXCR from the PCR reads. The data hold about 260,000 distinct CDR3 sequences, with 11% observed a single time. As concerns this clonotype: Its matching antigen is unknown. A much larger clone sits a single nucleotide away, making a read error possible.

Study conclusions and caveats: Diversity and T-cell counts at one year after transplant derived mostly from new T cells.

CDR1 and CDR2 from the germline V gene are SGHRS and YFSETQ. There are 15 residues in the CDR3. J is TRBJ2-3 and V is TRBV5-1, with a possible D match to TRBD1 (6 bases). The sample consisted of peripheral blood, taken 180 days after TCRalphabeta/CD19-depleted stem cell transplant. The receptor was isolated from a male patient aged 2 to 10 who had a stem cell transplant for chronic granulomatous disease, so the T cells may come from the graft donor. Here the CDR3 DNA reads TGCGCCAGCAGCTTGGGGCCACAGGGTACAGATACGCCGTATTTT. It encodes CASSLGPQGTDTPYF.